Below are 28 T cell receptor beta chains sequenced from a single sample in a study of cytotoxic CD8 clonotypes in ibrutinib-treated CLL. Sequencing used immunoSEQ multiplex PCR; TCRdb keeps in-frame clones, though not all of them. The table lists about 300,000 clones, roughly two thirds of them singletons. The material was PBMCs, obtained after 36 months of ibrutinib treatment. All receptors come from a human donor with chronic lymphocytic leukemia.

The V gene is TRBV21-1, the J gene TRBJ1-2; whether TRBD1, the table's D call, matches the DNA was not checked. TRBV21-1 is described as a pseudogene. The CDR3 consists of 15 residues. CDR3 sequence (DNA): TGTGCCAGCAGCAGAACAGGGGCCACCGGACTAGGCTACACCTTC. This sequence encodes CASSRTGATGLGYTF.

This rearrangement joins TRBV4-3 to TRBJ2-7; possibly TRBD1 for D (6 bases). V gave up 3 bases and J gave up 0 bases, with 15 bases separating them. CDR1 and CDR2 from the germline V gene are LGHNA and YSLEER. The CDR3 runs 16 residues. This chain's CDR3 is CASSHRTGYASYEQYF. The CDR3, as DNA: TGCGCCAGCAGCCACCGCACAGGGTACGCCTCCTACGAGCAGTACTTC.

This clone turned up a few times. The V gene is TRBV2, the J gene TRBJ2-7, with 7 bases aligning to TRBD1. The germline CDR1 and CDR2 sequences are SNHLY and FYNNEI. This CDR3 region has 14 residues. V trimming: 6 bases; J trimming: 3 bases; junction bases outside the gene matches: 8. Here the CDR3 reads CASRSLRDSYEQYF. In DNA form, the CDR3 reads TGTGCCAGCAGGAGCCTCCGGGACAGCTACGAGCAGTACTTC.

The chain is built from TRBV7-3 and TRBJ2-6; D may correspond to TRBD1 or TRBD2 (5 bases each). With 3 bases removed from V and 1 base from J, the gap between germline ends came to 13 bases. In germline, CDR1 is SGHTA, CDR2 FQGTGA. This CDR3 has 17 amino acids. The DNA for the CDR3 is TGTGCCAGCAGCTTCGGGCGAGGGGCGTCTGGGGCCAACGTCCTGACTTTC. Amino acid sequence: CASSFGRGASGANVLTF. Variable domain in full (rest from reference TRBV7-3 and TRBJ2-6): GAGVSQTPSNKVTEKGKYVELRCDPISGHTALYWYRQSLGQGPEFLIYFQGTGAADDSGLPNDRFFAVRPEGSVSTLKIQRTERGDSAVYLCASSFGRGASGANVLTFGAGSRLTVL.

V gene TRBV7-2 combines with J gene TRBJ1-2; 9 nucleotides align to TRBD1. With 5 bases clipped from V and 4 bases from J, the junction kept 2 bases outside the gene matches. Germline V CDR1 and CDR2: SGHTA, FQGNSA. The CDR3 is 13 residues long. CDR3 in DNA: TGTGCCAGCAGCCCGGACAGGGGCTATGGCTACACCTTC. This encodes CASSPDRGYGYTF.

The chain is built from TRBV5-4 and TRBJ2-6, with no clear D. The CDR3 has 17 amino acids. V lost 1 base to trimming and J lost 0 bases, with 11 bases between them. From germline, CDR1 is SGHNT and CDR2 YYREEE (reference sequence). CDR3 protein: CASSLIASYSGANVLTF. CDR3 bases: TGTGCCAGCAGCTTGATTGCCAGTTACTCTGGGGCCAACGTCCTGACTTTC. The full variable domain, completed using reference TRBV5-4 and TRBJ2-6, is ETGVTQSPTHLIKTRGQQVTLRCSSQSGHNTVSWYQQALGQGPQFIFQYYREEENGRGNFPPRFSGLQFPNYSSELNVNALELDDSALYLCASSLIASYSGANVLTFGAGSRLTVL.

This chain joins TRBV5-1 and TRBJ1-2; D not certain. The length of the CDR3 is 14 residues. Germline assignment: CDR1 SGHRS and CDR2 YFSETQ. V was trimmed by 0 bases and J by 6 bases, leaving 12 bases between them. CDR3 region: CASSLAQDPDGYTF. The CDR3 DNA is TGCGCCAGCAGCTTGGCCCAAGACCCAGATGGCTACACCTTC.

The V call is TRBV6-5, the J call TRBJ2-7, with a tentative D call TRBD1 (6 bases). This CDR3 has 13 residues. Trimming stripped 5 bases from V and 7 bases from J, with 15 bases between. Germline V gene lookup returns CDR1 MNHEY and CDR2 SVGAGI. CDR3 sequence: CASSPGTGLEQYF. The CDR3 DNA follows: TGTGCCAGCAGTCCCGGAACAGGGCTGGAGCAGTACTTC.

This chain connects TRBV9 to TRBJ2-3, with D possibly matching TRBD1 (5 bases). In germline, CDR1 is SGDLS, CDR2 YYNGEE. The CDR3 has 16 amino acids. Between the trimmed V and J ends, which lost 0 bases and 0 bases, there was a span of 11 bases. The CDR3 loop reads CASSVEGNPSTDTQYF. The DNA of the CDR3 is TGTGCCAGCAGCGTAGAGGGGAATCCTAGCACAGATACGCAGTATTTT.

Only a few counts were recorded for this clone. The chain carries TRBV7-2 and TRBJ1-5; possibly TRBD1 for D (5 bases). Trimming took off 5 bases at V and 3 bases at J, with 14 bases between the two ends. The CDR3 covers 15 residues. The germline V gene encodes CDR1 SGHTA and CDR2 FQGNSA. This CDR3 is CASSQSGADNQPQHF. The CDR3 nucleotides are TGTGCCAGCAGCCAGTCCGGGGCAGACAATCAGCCCCAGCATTTT.

This clone was counted between two and nine times. This sequence joins TRBV19 and TRBJ1-5; TRBD1 aligns across 11 bases. The CDR3 sequence is 17 residues long. The germline gives CDR1 LNHDA, CDR2 SQIVND (reference sequence). V dropped 3 bases and J dropped 2; count of bases not matched to a gene: 6. The CDR3 region has the DNA TGTGCCAGTAGTATCGGACAGGGGGCGCGGGGCAATCAGCCCCAGCATTTT. Protein product: CASSIGQGARGNQPQHF.

This clone was counted only a few times. The rearrangement links TRBV18 to TRBJ1-4; perhaps TRBD1 as D (5 bases). V was pared by 2 bases and J by 5 bases, with 15 bases between. CDR1 is KGHSH, CDR2 LQKENI, per germline. The CDR3 runs to 16 residues. In DNA, the CDR3 is TGTGCCAGCTCACCATGGGACTACATCGAGAATGAAAAACTGTTTTTT. Its translation is CASSPWDYIENEKLFF. The variable domain in full, with the rest retrieved from reference TRBV18 and TRBJ1-4, is NAGVMQNPRHLVRRRGQEARLRCSPMKGHSHVYWYRQLPEEGLKFMVYLQKENIIDESGMPKERFSAEFPKEGPSILRIQQVVRGDSAAYFCASSPWDYIENEKLFFGSGTQLSVL.

The genes are TRBV5-1 and TRBJ1-2; TRBD1 might be the D (6 bases). V was cut by 2 bases and J by 4 bases, with 9 bases left in between. Germline V lookup: CDR1 SGHRS, CDR2 YFSETQ. There are 13 residues in the CDR3. CDR3 nucleotides: TGCGCCAGCAGCTTATCGGACAGCTATGGCTACACCTTC. Translating it yields CASSLSDSYGYTF.

V and J are TRBV5-1 and TRBJ2-5; no clear D. The V and J ends lost 1 base and 1 base respectively, with 8 bases between them. Germline lookup yields CDR1 SGHRS and CDR2 YFSETQ. The CDR3 has 14 residues. CDR3 protein: CASSLFIAQETQYF. The CDR3 coding sequence is TGCGCCAGCAGCTTGTTTATTGCCCAAGAGACCCAGTACTTC.

The chain recombines TRBV5-4 with TRBJ1-1; weak D call: TRBD1 (5 bases). The germline V gene has CDR1 SGHNT and CDR2 YYREEE (reference sequence). The CDR3 loop spans 15 amino acids. Trimming removed 3 bases at V and 3 bases at J, with 15 bases between. In DNA, the CDR3 is TGTGCCAGCAGCTCGGGACCTCCTAGGGACACTGAAGCTTTCTTT. Residues: CASSSGPPRDTEAFF.

The genes are TRBV29-1 and TRBJ1-2, with 10 bases lining up with TRBD1. CDR3 length: 14 residues. The junction had 5 bases not matched to a gene; V was cut back by 5 bases and J by 2 bases. Germline V CDR1 and CDR2: SQVTM, ANQGSEA. CDR3 nucleotides: TGCAGCGTTACGGAGGGACAGGGGAACTATGGCTACACCTTC. This translates into CSVTEGQGNYGYTF.

The chain carries TRBV9 and TRBJ2-3; a weak D match, TRBD2 (5 bases). This CDR3 spans 14 amino acids. CDR1 SGDLS and CDR2 YYNGEE come from the germline V gene. Trimming removed 3 bases at V and 6 bases at J, with 14 bases between. DNA of the CDR3: TGTGCCAGCAGCGCACTCGTTAGCGACGATACGCAGTATTTT. Translation gives CASSALVSDDTQYF.

The V and J genes are TRBV27 and TRBJ2-1; D call uncertain. The CDR3 is made up of 15 amino acids. Germline-derived CDR1 and CDR2 are MNHEY and SMNVEV (reference sequence). V was shortened by 6 bases and J by 1 base, with 13 bases between the two germline ends. For the CDR3, the DNA is TGTGCCAGCAGACCAGCCCGAGTATCCTACAATGAGCAGTTCTTC. Residues: CASRPARVSYNEQFF.

The chain couples TRBV7-2 to TRBJ2-6; tentatively, D is TRBD1 (5 bases). Germline CDR1 reads SGHTA; CDR2 reads FQGNSA. V was cut by 2 bases and J by 4 bases, with 9 bases left in between. The CDR3 totals 15 residues. The CDR3: CASSLSGSGANVLTF. The CDR3 nucleotides are TGTGCCAGCAGCTTATCAGGGTCCGGGGCCAACGTCCTGACTTTC.

CDR3 in amino acids: CASSRDWIYEQYF. CDR3 nucleotide sequence: TGTGCCAGTTCACGGGACTGGATTTACGAGCAGTACTTC. The chain joins TRBV6-6 to TRBJ2-7; perhaps TRBD2 as D (6 bases). V lost 9 bases to trimming and J lost 4 bases, with 16 bases between them. Germline V gene sequence: CDR1 MNHNY, CDR2 SVGAGI (reference sequence). The CDR3 sequence is 13 residues long.

The CDR3 DNA sequence: TGTGCCAGCAGCTTAGTTGGTGGGGAAGGGCCCTACGAGCAGTACTTC. Translation gives CASSLVGGEGPYEQYF. The chain recombines TRBV11-2 with TRBJ2-7; D remains unclear. The CDR3 has 16 residues. Per germline, CDR1 SGHAT and CDR2 FQNNGV. Trimming stripped 1 base from V and 2 bases from J, with 15 bases between. The whole variable domain, remainder taken from reference TRBV11-2 and TRBJ2-7, is EAGVAQSPRYKIIEKRQSVAFWCNPISGHATLYWYQQILGQGPKLLIQFQNNGVVDDSQLPKDRFSAERLKGVDSTLKIQPAKLEDSAVYLCASSLVGGEGPYEQYFGPGTRLTVT.

The genes are TRBV5-6 and TRBJ1-1; D uncertain. CDR1 SGHDT and CDR2 YYEEEE come from the germline V gene. The CDR3 spans 15 residues. Deletions cut 0 bases from V and 0 bases from J, with 9 bases between. The CDR3 region is CASSLAHWMNTEAFF. CDR3 nucleotide sequence: TGTGCCAGCAGCTTGGCACACTGGATGAACACTGAAGCTTTCTTT.

J is TRBJ2-7 and V is TRBV2, with D tentatively TRBD2 (5 bases). The CDR3 has 12 amino acids. Trimming took 7 bases from V and 4 from J, leaving 11 bases between them. Germline CDR1 is SNHLY and CDR2 is FYNNEI. The CDR3 protein is CASTVAGYEQYF. The CDR3, as DNA: TGTGCCAGCACCGTGGCGGGTTACGAGCAGTACTTC. Variable domain in full (rest from reference TRBV2 and TRBJ2-7): EPEVTQTPSHQVTQMGQEVILRCVPISNHLYFYWYRQILGQKVEFLVSFYNNEISEKSEIFDDQFSVERPDGSNFTLKIRSTKLEDSAMYFCASTVAGYEQYFGPGTRLTVT.

The chain recombines TRBV4-3 with TRBJ1-5; 9 nucleotides agree with TRBD1. Trimming removed 5 bases from V and 7 bases from J; junction bases left unmatched: 3. Germline V gene sequence: CDR1 LGHNA, CDR2 YSLEER. The CDR3 sequence is 13 residues long. This CDR3 is CASSDRGVQPQHF. The CDR3 nucleotides read TGCGCCAGCAGCGACAGGGGGGTCCAGCCCCAGCATTTT.

This chain links TRBV6-5 with TRBJ2-3; 10 bases are a match to TRBD2. CDR1 and CDR2 from the germline V gene are MNHEY and SVGAGI. This CDR3 spans 12 amino acids. In DNA form, the CDR3 reads TGTACTAGCGGGACCAGCACAGATACGCAGTATTTT. Translating it yields CTSGTSTDTQYF.

The chain employs TRBV29-1 and TRBJ2-3, with a possible D match to TRBD1 (6 bases). Germline CDR1 reads SQVTM; CDR2 reads ANQGSEA. The CDR3 runs 15 residues. V lost 6 bases and J lost 4, with 20 bases in between. The DNA of the CDR3 is TGCAGCGTGTACAAAACAGGGATCTGGCCAGATACGCAGTATTTT. It translates to CSVYKTGIWPDTQYF.

The chain has TRBV23-1 and TRBJ1-1; D is uncertain. TRBV23-1 is flagged as an ORF with uncertain function. The CDR3 extends over 15 amino acids. Trimming removed 7 bases at V and 1 base at J, with 16 bases between. The CDR3 bases are TGCGCCAGCAAACACCCCGGGTCGAAGAACACTGAAGCTTTCTTT. Protein sequence: CASKHPGSKNTEAFF.

A few counts support this clone. The V and J genes are TRBV13 and TRBJ2-7, with D possibly matching TRBD1 (6 bases). Germline CDR1 reads PRHDT; CDR2 reads FYEKMQ (reference sequence). This CDR3 is built from 14 residues. Trimming left V 5 bases short and J 0 bases short, with 11 bases between. CDR3 sequence: CASSPQGSSYEQYF. In DNA form, the CDR3 reads TGTGCCAGCAGCCCCCAGGGGAGCTCCTACGAGCAGTACTTC.